This T cell receptor (beta chain) came from a study of blood T cells in healthy people across ages. Per germline, CDR1 DFQATT and CDR2 SNEGSKA (reference sequence). The J segment lost 8 bases and the V segment lost 3 bases, leaving 11 bases of the junction unmatched. This CDR3 contains 14 residues. PCR was performed a second time for about 6 to 11 cycles using a sample-barcoded 5' primer and a J-beta primer mix. Every molecule of cDNA carried a tag from a template-switch adaptor with 12 random nucleotides. TCRdb reprocessed the 5' RACE reads via MiXCR and lists one record per CDR3 protein. Of about 1.4 million distinct CDR3 sequences in the sample, almost 60% were seen once.

Sequencing used blood. This chain joins TRBV20-1 and TRBJ1-2, with 8 bases identical to TRBD1. The clonotype comes from a man younger than 35 in good health. CDR3 loop: CSASFGQGAQGYTF. DNA for the CDR3: TGCAGTGCTAGTTTTGGTCAGGGGGCGCAAGGCTACACCTTC.